This T cell receptor (beta chain) was recovered during a study of metastatic and nonmetastatic thyroid tumors (dated by TCRdb to 2018 to 2021). General notes on the study: For patients with malignant and with benign thyroid disease, the researchers compared repertoires between peripheral blood samples and tumor or nodule tissue samples. Study-wide conclusions, independent of this receptor: TCR beta diversity was reported as significantly higher in malignant tumors than in benign nodules, in both blood and tumor samples.

This clone was counted many times. Its antigen is still unknown. Within one base of it there is no much larger clone, and no base qualities were kept. Preparation of the library involved PCR. The data were produced on an Illumina HiSeq 4000. The TCR beta-chain CDR3 region of each patient was profiled by high-throughput sequencing. The authors' pipeline ran thus. The researchers built a classifier to tell apart papillary thyroid cancer patients with distant metastasis, based on CDR3 differences among clinicopathological groups. The Shannon index was used to measure repertoire diversity, and the Morisita-Horn index was used to measure how similar tumor and blood repertoires were. Through fastp at Q25 and MiXCR, TCRdb rebuilt clones from the public reads, retaining in-frame beta chains. The authors' filters were not applied to this entry. Recorded for this sample are roughly 45,000 clones; approximately 3% of them occurred a single time. Of the sample, more than 8.5% is held by the ten largest clones.

None of the patients had been given any treatment before thyroid surgery. Using T-cell receptor beta sequencing, the study looked back at clinical samples from patients collected from about 2011 to 2018. Looking up the germline V gene yields CDR1 SGHRS and CDR2 YFSETQ. Trimming removed 8 bases from V and 6 bases from J; the gene matches leave 18 bases unexplained. From the cysteine up to the phenylalanine, the CDR3 has a length of 17 residues. The retained sequence is limited to the CDR3, 51 bases, with the frame set at the first base. Specimen: blood. The chain is encoded by TRBV5-1 joined to TRBJ2-7; 12 of the junction bases match TRBD2. The source of this sequence is a female donor with papillary thyroid cancer or a benign thyroid nodule (not recorded which). Some clones in this sample may be carry-over from other donors' samples. The CDR3 reads as follows: CASKKGLRTSGDLEQYF. In nucleotides, the sequence is TGCGCCAGTAAGAAGGGGCTTCGGACTAGCGGGGATCTCGAGCAGTACTTC.